This is a list of T cell receptor beta chains from one sample in a study of breast tumors, draining lymph nodes, adjacent tissues. TCRdb re-called the multiplex PCR reads with MiXCR, one entry per CDR3 protein. The table includes 270,000 or so distinct CDR3 sequences, 30% detected once. Sequences were obtained from axillary lymph node tissue. The receptor set was obtained from a female donor with breast cancer. Some clones in this sample may be carry-over from other donors' samples. Both conserved end residues are trimmed from each CDR3. Each record gives: J gene, V gene, CDR3 protein.

TRBJ2-7,TRBV18,ASSPSSDSYEQY
TRBJ2-5,TRBV29-1,SVTGDHQETQY
TRBJ2-2,TRBV12-3/TRBV12-4,ASTRGSARRELF
TRBJ1-6,TRBV6-2/TRBV6-3,ASSYTLTGTLDSPLH
TRBJ1-5,TRBV29-1,SVGQLDQPQH
TRBJ2-5,TRBV6-5,ASSPLQGRGTQY
TRBJ1-4,TRBV20-1,SATPGQGAEKLF
TRBJ1-1,TRBV12-5,ASGLDLGGEAF
TRBJ2-6,TRBV7-2,ASSLAGLAGVPGLCSGANVLT
TRBJ1-2,TRBV6-6,ASYRRGFDGYT
TRBJ2-7,TRBV20-1,SARDPSTLQGPYEQY
TRBJ2-2,TRBV11-2,ASSSGTGAVARAGGELF
TRBJ2-1,TRBV11-1,ASKQWDRDRSEQF
TRBJ2-7,TRBV6-1,ASRTRTVTAGAEQY
TRBJ1-3,TRBV11-2,ASSSQGPGRLCSGNTIY
TRBJ2-1,TRBV12-3/TRBV12-4,ASSPDTSSYNEQF
TRBJ2-3,TRBV11-2,ASSKGTPTDTQY
TRBJ2-2,TRBV6-6,ASRTAGELF
TRBJ2-3,TRBV9,ASSVGVRDGTDTQY
TRBJ2-7,TRBV2,ASSELAGVNEQY
TRBJ1-2,TRBV29-1,SVTQVSGGGYT
TRBJ2-1,TRBV6-1,ASSEQPGNEQF
TRBJ1-2,TRBV2,TSTRGGMYGYT
TRBJ2-7,TRBV7-3,ASSFIERAYEQY
TRBJ2-1,TRBV4-3,ASSQDSGLGEQF
TRBJ2-3,TRBV19,ASSIGGRQTDTQY
TRBJ2-5,TRBV7-6,ASSPELAGVVETQY
TRBJ2-7,TRBV7-9,ASSTRDGWGFEQH
TRBJ2-7,TRBV18,ASSPPGVPGEQY